Shown below are 13 T cell receptor beta chains from a single sample sequenced in a study of blood T cells in healthy people across ages. Sample-barcoded 5' priming and a J-beta primer mix drove a second PCR of roughly 6 to 12 cycles. MiXCR, applied by TCRdb to the 5' RACE reads, yields one record per CDR3 protein. This sample has around 2 million distinct CDR3 sequences, with 30% to 40% found just once. Specimen: blood. The receptors shown here come from a human donor in good health.

This clonotype has just a few counts. The chain recombines TRBV9 with TRBJ2-4, with D maybe TRBD1 (5 bases). Germline values: CDR1 SGDLS, CDR2 YYNGEE. V lost 2 bases, J lost 5 bases, and 8 bases lay in between. CDR3 length equals 13 residues. CDR3 sequence: CASSVDTENIQYF. In nucleotides, the CDR3 is TGTGCCAGCAGCGTGGACACGGAAAACATTCAGTACTTC. The entire variable domain, with the rest obtained from reference TRBV9 and TRBJ2-4, is as follows: DSGVTQTPKHLITATGQRVTLRCSPRSGDLSVYWYQQSLDQGLQFLIQYYNGEERAKGNILERFSAQQFPDLHSELNLSSLELGDSALYFCASSVDTENIQYFGAGTRLSVL.

The CDR3 DNA is TGTGCCATCATGACAGCTACCTCCTATGGCTACACCTTC. Its translation: CAIMTATSYGYTF. The V call is TRBV12-3 or TRBV12-4, the J call TRBJ1-2, with TRBD1 as a possible D gene (5 bases). Trimming removed 10 bases at V and 4 bases at J, with 16 bases between. This CDR3 is 13 amino acids long.

This clonotype was counted a few times. Relative to the germline gene, one junction end is altered; a read error may explain this. V gene TRBV5-1 combines with J gene TRBJ1-6; maybe TRBD1 (5 bases). From germline, CDR1 is SGHRS and CDR2 YFSETQ. This CDR3 region has 14 residues. The DNA of the CDR3 is TGTGCCAGCAGCTTGTCGAGCAGGGAATCACCCCTCCACTTT. This encodes CASSLSSRESPLHF.

This CDR3 is CASSLMAGPPETQYF. The CDR3 DNA reads as TGTGCCAGCAGCTTAATGGCGGGGCCCCCAGAGACCCAGTACTTC. V usage is TRBV7-2 and J usage is TRBJ2-5, with D perhaps matching TRBD2 (6 bases). CDR1 is SGHTA and CDR2 is FQGNSA in the germline V gene. CDR3 length: 15 residues. V shed 2 bases and J shed 4 bases, with 14 bases lying between them.

The chain carries TRBV29-1 and TRBJ2-1; 10 nucleotides line up with TRBD1. This CDR3 contains 14 residues. Germline-derived CDR1 and CDR2 are SQVTM and ANQGSEA. The trim removed 7 bases at V and 7 bases at J, leaving 10 bases unmatched. CDR3 bases: TGCAGCGCCCGAGGGGACAGGGGTAATAATGAGCAGTTCTTC. This codes for CSARGDRGNNEQFF.

The J gene is TRBJ2-3, the V gene TRBV5-5, with D possibly being TRBD1 (6 bases). Between the trimmed V and J ends, which lost 0 bases and 6 bases, there was a span of 11 bases. Germline V gene lookup returns CDR1 SGHKS and CDR2 YYEKEE (reference sequence). The CDR3 runs to 14 residues. CDR3 nucleotide sequence: TGTGCCAGCAGCTTGGTTTCCCAGGGGGATACGCAGTATTTT. Its translation is CASSLVSQGDTQYF.

Points on this clonotype: This could be a read error, since a much larger clone is one nucleotide away. This chain links TRBV9 with TRBJ2-1, with D uncertain. This CDR3 comprises 13 residues. CDR1 and CDR2 from the germline V gene are SGDLS and YYNGEE. V was pared by 4 bases and J by 10 bases, with 15 bases between. CDR3 bases: TGTGCCAGCAGCCACGAGGTCCCAAGCGAGCAGTTCTTC. This codes for CASSHEVPSEQFF.

Many counts were recorded for this clonotype. CDR3 protein: CAISAGGGMQTQYF. The CDR3 nucleotides are TGTGCCATCAGTGCTGGCGGAGGGATGCAGACCCAGTACTTC. The chain has TRBV10-3 and TRBJ2-5; D possibly corresponds to TRBD2 (6 bases). The CDR3 spans 14 residues. Trimming shortened V by 4 bases and J by 6 bases, and 15 bases separated the two germline ends. The germline V gene encodes CDR1 ENHRY and CDR2 SYGVKD.

The genes are TRBV7-2 and TRBJ1-2, with D unresolved. The V end was cut by 0 bases, the J end by 8 bases, with 13 bases between. Germline V gene lookup returns CDR1 SGHTA and CDR2 FQGNSA. CDR3 length equals 14 residues. Written as DNA, the CDR3 is TGTGCCAGCAGCTTAGCGGTGGCGGGCGGGGGCTACACCTTC. It codes for CASSLAVAGGGYTF.

For this clonotype: The junction and the germline gene differ at one end; a read error may be behind it. V is TRBV4-1 and J is TRBJ2-3; 9 bases are shared with TRBD2. The CDR3 is made up of 17 amino acids. CDR1 MGHRA and CDR2 YSYEKL come from the germline V gene. The CDR3 sequence is CASSLGSGGGATDTQYF. The CDR3 nucleotides are TGTGCCAGCAGCTTAGGGTCCGGCGGGGGGGCCACAGATACGCAGTATTTT.

V gene TRBV24-1 combines with J gene TRBJ2-1; TRBD1 matches at 8 bases. The ends lost 4 bases at V and 5 bases at J; junction bases unmatched: 6. Germline V lookup: CDR1 KGHDR, CDR2 SFDVKD. The CDR3 runs to 15 residues. The CDR3: CATSDPAQGDNEQFF. The CDR3 coding sequence is TGTGCCACCAGTGACCCGGCACAGGGGGACAATGAGCAGTTCTTC.

CDR3 residues: CASRETDRSEQYF. CDR3 sequence (DNA): TGTGCCAGCAGGGAGACAGATCGCTCCGAGCAGTACTTC. V gene TRBV7-9 combines with J gene TRBJ2-5, with a tentative D call TRBD1 (5 bases). The DNA end lines up better with TRBJ2-7; the J call may be wrong. Germline CDR1 and CDR2: SEHNR and FQNEAQ (reference sequence). There are 13 residues in the CDR3.

This chain links TRBV7-2 with TRBJ2-4, with a weak D call TRBD1 (5 bases). The end of the DNA aligns better with TRBJ2-7, so the J call may be wrong. The germline gives CDR1 SGHTA, CDR2 FQGNSA. The CDR3 sequence is 15 residues long. The CDR3 DNA follows: TGTGCCAGCAGCTTAGTCGGTTGGGGCGCCTACGAGCAGTACTTC. As protein: CASSLVGWGAYEQYF.